These 13 T cell receptor beta chains came from one sample sequenced in a study of cytomegalovirus exposure and HLA in healthy donors. 13 Jbeta primers and 60 Vbeta primers were used for the PCR. Sequencing was performed with immunoSEQ multiplex PCR; in TCRdb, only in-frame clones are kept and a portion is missing. The sample includes around 170,000 clones, about four fifths of them seen just once. The sample taken for sequencing was PBMCs. The receptors shown here come from a woman between 50 and 59 years old in good health and CMV-seronegative.

The chain is built from TRBV28 and TRBJ2-5, with TRBD2 identical over 7 bases. TRBJ2-7 matches the DNA end more closely, so the J call is doubtful. The CDR3 runs 14 residues. CDR1 and CDR2 from the germline V gene are MDHEN and SYDVKM. The CDR3 DNA follows: TGTGCCAGCAGGTCCGGGACTACCGTTTACGAGCAGTACTTC. Residues: CASRSGTTVYEQYF.

This clone was recorded once. The genes are TRBV5-1 and TRBJ1-4; D gene unclear. Trimming stripped 0 bases from V and 5 bases from J, with 11 bases between. The CDR3 consists of 15 residues. Per germline, CDR1 SGHRS and CDR2 YFSETQ. The CDR3 loop is CASSLDSIRNEKLFF. DNA of the CDR3: TGCGCCAGCAGCTTGGATTCTATTCGGAATGAAAAACTGTTTTTT.

This clone has only one observation. This sequence joins TRBV10-3 and TRBJ2-1; 8 bases are a match to TRBD1. With V trimmed by 6 bases and J by 2 bases, 3 bases remained unmatched. The germline gives CDR1 ENHRY, CDR2 SYGVKD. The CDR3 runs to 14 residues. This CDR3 reads CAIRDREAYNEQFF. The CDR3 DNA reads as TGTGCCATCAGGGACAGGGAAGCCTACAATGAGCAGTTCTTC.

The rearrangement joins TRBV9 to TRBJ2-5, with unresolved D. The J call may be faulty, since TRBJ2-7 better matches the DNA end. The length of the CDR3 is 13 residues. The germline V gene has CDR1 SGDLS and CDR2 YYNGEE. The CDR3 spells CASSVDSSYEQYF. The CDR3 region has the DNA TGTGCCAGCAGCGTAGACAGTTCCTACGAGCAGTACTTC.

The rearrangement uses TRBV30 and TRBJ1-1; no reliable D call. Looked up from germline, CDR1 is GTSNPN and CDR2 is SVGIG (reference sequence). The CDR3 totals 13 residues. V was trimmed by 0 bases and J by 3 bases, leaving 8 bases between them. CDR3 residues: CAWSVNGDTEAFF. CDR3 nucleotide sequence: TGTGCCTGGAGTGTTAACGGTGACACTGAAGCTTTCTTT. Using reference TRBV30 and TRBJ1-1 for the parts outside the CDR3, the full variable domain is SQTIHQWPATLVQPVGSPLSLECTVEGTSNPNLYWYRQAAGRGLQLLFYSVGIGQISSEVPQNLSASRPQDRQFILSSKKLLLSDSGFYLCAWSVNGDTEAFFGQGTRLTVV.

This clone was seen a handful of times. This chain links TRBV5-1 with TRBJ2-7, with a possible D match to TRBD2 (6 bases). The germline V and J ends were trimmed by 4 bases and 3 bases, with 14 bases remaining between them. CDR1 is SGHRS and CDR2 is YFSETQ in the germline V gene. The CDR3 has 14 residues. CDR3 sequence (DNA): TGCGCCAGCAGCCCCGGACTACCTAACTACGAGCAGTACTTC. It is translated as CASSPGLPNYEQYF. The full variable domain, in which reference TRBV5-1 and TRBJ2-7 provide the parts outside the CDR3, is KAGVTQTPRYLIKTRGQQVTLSCSPISGHRSVSWYQQTPGQGLQFLFEYFSETQRNKGNFPGRFSGRQFSNSRSEMNVSTLELGDSALYLCASSPGLPNYEQYFGPGTRLTVT.

The chain couples TRBV15 to TRBJ2-1, with D tentatively TRBD1 (6 bases). The CDR3 contains 15 residues. V lost 5 bases and J 6 bases, leaving 17 bases between the germline ends. CDR1 and CDR2 from the germline V gene are LNHNV and YYDKDF (reference sequence). CDR3 DNA: TGTGCCACCAGCCTAAAGGACAGAGAAGGCAATGAGCAGTTCTTC. Its translation is CATSLKDREGNEQFF.

This chain uses TRBV28 with TRBJ2-5, with D perhaps TRBD1 (6 bases). This CDR3 has 14 residues. Germline V CDR1 and CDR2: MDHEN, SYDVKM. V was pared by 10 bases and J by 1 base, with 16 bases between. Here the CDR3 DNA reads TGTGCCACATACAGGGCTATTGGCCAAGAGACCCAGTACTTC. Translating it yields CATYRAIGQETQYF.

This CDR3 reads CASPFYEQYF. The CDR3 DNA reads as TGTGCCAGCCCATTCTACGAGCAGTACTTC. V usage is TRBV5-8 and J usage is TRBJ2-7; D remains unclear. The CDR3 runs 10 residues. Germline lookup yields CDR1 SGHTS and CDR2 YDEGEE. V was cut by 7 bases and J by 3 bases, with 5 bases left in between. Combining the CDR3 with reference TRBV5-8 and TRBJ2-7 gives the whole variable domain EAGVTQSPTHLIKTRGQQATLRCSPISGHTSVYWYQQALGLGLQFLLWYDEGEERNRGNFPPRFSGRQFPNYSSELNVNALELEDSALYLCASPFYEQYFGPGTRLTVT.

CDR3 nucleotide sequence: TGTGCCAGCAGTTGGGCGGGACAGGAGGGCAATGAGCAGTTCTTC. Its translation: CASSWAGQEGNEQFF. The rearrangement uses TRBV6-5 and TRBJ2-1; 8 bases agree with TRBD1. The V and J ends lost 4 bases and 6 bases, in that order; junction bases with no gene match: 8. The germline gives CDR1 MNHEY, CDR2 SVGAGI. This CDR3 region has 15 residues.

The V gene is TRBV30, the J gene TRBJ2-7; TRBD1 aligns across 11 bases. Losses at the gene ends were 3 bases for V and 7 bases for J; bases not matched to a gene: 8. Germline V gene data show CDR1 as GTSNPN and CDR2 as SVGIG (reference sequence). The CDR3 has 14 residues. CDR3 amino acids: CAWRRTGGRWEQYF. The CDR3 DNA reads as TGTGCCTGGAGACGGACAGGGGGCCGTTGGGAGCAGTACTTC.

The chain is built from TRBV7-9 and TRBJ2-7; D may be TRBD2 (7 bases). V was clipped by 5 bases and J by 3 bases, with 20 bases between them. Germline values: CDR1 SEHNR, CDR2 FQNEAQ (reference sequence). The CDR3 length is 16 residues. CDR3 DNA: TGTGCCAGCAGCCCCATTAGGGGGGGTTGGGACTACGAGCAGTACTTC. This gives the protein CASSPIRGGWDYEQYF.

The rearrangement uses TRBV11-2 and TRBJ2-7; 7 bases are shared with TRBD1. Germline loops: CDR1 SGHAT, CDR2 FQNNGV. The CDR3 runs 14 residues. Trimming at V came to 4 bases and at J to 0 bases, leaving 3 bases not matched to a gene. The CDR3 region has the DNA TGTGCCAGCAGCTCGTACAGGGGCTCCTACGAGCAGTACTTC. Amino acid sequence: CASSSYRGSYEQYF.